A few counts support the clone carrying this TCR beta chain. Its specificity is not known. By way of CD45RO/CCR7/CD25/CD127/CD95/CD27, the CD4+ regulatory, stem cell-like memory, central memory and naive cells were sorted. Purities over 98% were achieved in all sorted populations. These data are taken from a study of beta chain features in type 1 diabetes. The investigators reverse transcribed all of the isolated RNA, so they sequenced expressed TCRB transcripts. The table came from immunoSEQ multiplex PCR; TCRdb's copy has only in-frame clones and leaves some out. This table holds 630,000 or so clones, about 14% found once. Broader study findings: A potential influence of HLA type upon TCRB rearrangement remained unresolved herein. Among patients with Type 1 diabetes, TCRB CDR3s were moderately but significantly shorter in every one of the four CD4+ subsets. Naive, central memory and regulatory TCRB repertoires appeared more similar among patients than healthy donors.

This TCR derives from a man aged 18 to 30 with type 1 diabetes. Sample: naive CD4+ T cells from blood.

CDR3 in amino acids: CASSPGYQETQYF. The CDR3 region has the DNA TGTGCCAGCAGCCCAGGGTACCAAGAGACCCAGTACTTC. The chain joins TRBV14 to TRBJ2-5, with D perhaps matching TRBD1 (5 bases). Trimming left V 4 bases short and J 0 bases short, with 6 bases between. Germline V gene lookup returns CDR1 SGHDN and CDR2 FVKESK. The CDR3 contains 13 residues.